The 20 T cell receptor beta chains below all came from one sample that was sequenced in a study of cytomegalovirus exposure and HLA in healthy donors. The protocol was immunoSEQ multiplex PCR, while the TCRdb copy is restricted to in-frame clones and leaves out a portion. The sample holds more than 300,000 clones, more than 80% seen once. Sequencing was carried out using PBMCs. These receptors came from a woman aged 18 to 35 in good health and CMV-seronegative.

This clone has a handful of counts. The J gene is TRBJ1-2, the V gene TRBV4-1; 8 bases align to TRBD1. This CDR3 contains 13 residues. Trimming removed 3 bases from V and 8 bases from J; junction bases left unmatched: 5. Per the germline V gene, CDR1 is MGHRA and CDR2 is YSYEKL. The CDR3 loop reads CASSQIRTGGYTF. For the CDR3, the DNA is TGCGCCAGCAGCCAGATCCGGACAGGGGGCTACACCTTC.

This clone was found once. The genes are TRBV6-1 and TRBJ2-3; possibly TRBD2 for D (7 bases). The germline V gene encodes CDR1 MNHNS and CDR2 SASEGT. Trimming pared 4 bases from V and 8 bases from J, leaving 22 bases between. CDR3 length equals 16 residues. Here the CDR3 reads CASSGTATGGTGTQYF. The CDR3 coding sequence is TGTGCCAGCAGTGGGACTGCAACGGGGGGCACCGGTACGCAGTATTTT.

This clone has just one count. This chain connects TRBV9 to TRBJ1-4; 8 bases are shared with TRBD1. The V gene's germline CDR1 is SGDLS and CDR2 YYNGEE. This CDR3 comprises 14 residues. Losses at the gene ends were 3 bases for V and 5 bases for J; bases not matched to a gene: 3. In DNA form, the CDR3 reads TGTGCCAGCAGCGCGGGACAGGTCAATGAAAAACTGTTTTTT. It translates to CASSAGQVNEKLFF.

The rearrangement joins TRBV27 to TRBJ2-7, with 7 bases lining up with TRBD2. Per germline, CDR1 MNHEY and CDR2 SMNVEV (reference sequence). The trim removed 3 bases at V and 3 bases at J, leaving 8 bases unmatched. This CDR3 contains 15 residues. The CDR3 here is CASSFRAGALYEQYF. The CDR3, as DNA: TGTGCCAGCAGTTTCAGGGCGGGAGCGCTCTACGAGCAGTACTTC.

The V and J genes are TRBV2 and TRBJ2-7, with 8 positions matching TRBD1. Germline CDR1 and CDR2: SNHLY and FYNNEI. With 10 bases clipped from V and 5 bases from J, the junction kept 10 bases outside the gene matches. This CDR3 contains 13 residues. Here the CDR3 reads CATVDRAQDEQYF. Here the CDR3 DNA reads TGTGCCACCGTGGACAGGGCGCAAGACGAGCAGTACTTC.

The chain employs TRBV27 and TRBJ2-7; 11 bases are shared with TRBD2. Germline CDR1 MNHEY, CDR2 SMNVEV (reference sequence). J gave up 3 bases and V 5 bases, and 3 bases lay outside the gene matches. The CDR3 covers 14 residues. The CDR3 region is CASSMTSGNYEQYF. The CDR3 DNA reads TGTGCCAGCAGTATGACTAGCGGGAACTACGAGCAGTACTTC.

Here the CDR3 DNA reads TGTGCCAGCAGTCAGATACCGAGTGGACAGGGGCGGACACCCCTCCACTTT. Translated, it gives CASSQIPSGQGRTPLHF. The chain carries TRBV28 and TRBJ1-6, with TRBD1 identical over 9 bases. Trimming removed 5 bases from V and 11 bases from J; junction bases left unmatched: 16. This CDR3 is 17 amino acids long. Germline CDR1 MDHEN, CDR2 SYDVKM.

The chain links TRBV10-3 to TRBJ1-2; 8 bases line up with TRBD1. Germline lookup yields CDR1 ENHRY and CDR2 SYGVKD. V trimming: 8 bases; J trimming: 9 bases; junction bases outside the gene matches: 14. This CDR3 spans 14 amino acids. The CDR3, as DNA: TGTGCCATCTGGACAGGGTTTGGGTCGGGGAGCTACACCTTC. Amino acids: CAIWTGFGSGSYTF.

J is TRBJ2-7 and V is TRBV18; 7 bases agree with TRBD1. The V segment lost 2 bases and the J segment 3 bases; nucleotides outside the gene matches: 7. Germline CDR1 and CDR2: KGHSH and LQKENI. The CDR3 runs 15 residues. The CDR3 coding sequence is TGTGCCAGCTCACCAACTACAGGGGCCCTCTACGAGCAGTACTTC. This gives the protein CASSPTTGALYEQYF.

There are a few counts of this clone. The rearrangement uses TRBV7-3 and TRBJ2-2, with 7 bases aligning to TRBD2. Germline CDR1 is SGHTA and CDR2 is FQGTGA. This CDR3 region has 15 residues. Unmatched junction bases numbered 3, after V lost 4 bases and J lost 1 base. The CDR3 DNA is TGTGCCAGCAGCTCTAGCGGTTTGAACACCGGGGAGCTGTTTTTT. Protein sequence: CASSSSGLNTGELFF.

The J gene is TRBJ1-1, the V gene TRBV2, with unresolved D. The CDR3 sequence is 13 residues long. V was cut by 6 bases and J by 4 bases, with 12 bases left in between. Germline V CDR1 and CDR2: SNHLY, FYNNEI. CDR3 region: CASSDRVGTEAFF. CDR3 nucleotides: TGTGCCAGCAGCGACCGGGTGGGCACTGAAGCTTTCTTT.

The CDR3 region is CASSTPGQGNTIYF. The CDR3 DNA reads as TGTGCCAGCAGTACTCCGGGACAGGGAAACACCATATATTTT. J is TRBJ1-3 and V is TRBV6-5, with 7 bases aligning to TRBD1. The V gene's germline CDR1 is MNHEY and CDR2 SVGAGI. The ends lost 5 bases at V and 4 bases at J; junction bases unmatched: 5. This CDR3 has 14 residues.

The V gene is TRBV7-9, the J gene TRBJ1-2, with 8 bases aligning to TRBD1. The V segment lost 3 bases and the J segment 0 bases; nucleotides outside the gene matches: 9. The CDR3 contains 17 residues. CDR1 SEHNR and CDR2 FQNEAQ come from the germline V gene (reference sequence). The CDR3 region is CASSFLPGQDTNYGYTF. The CDR3 DNA reads as TGTGCCAGCAGCTTTTTGCCGGGACAGGATACTAACTATGGCTACACCTTC.

The chain recombines TRBV27 with TRBJ2-7; 8 bases fit TRBD2. Losses at the gene ends were 2 bases for V and 2 bases for J; bases not matched to a gene: 2. Germline-derived CDR1 and CDR2 are MNHEY and SMNVEV (reference sequence). The CDR3 contains 14 residues. The CDR3 loop is CASSLTGGPYEQYF. The CDR3 DNA reads TGTGCCAGCAGTTTAACGGGAGGGCCCTACGAGCAGTACTTC.

The genes are TRBV6-6 and TRBJ2-7; the D is unclear. CDR1 and CDR2 (germline): MNHNY, SVGAGI (reference sequence). V shed 2 bases and J shed 2 bases, with 10 bases lying between them. The CDR3 spans 14 residues. The CDR3 loop reads CASSYTGGPYEQYF. In nucleotides, the CDR3 is TGTGCCAGCAGTTACACTGGTGGTCCCTACGAGCAGTACTTC.

This sequence joins TRBV5-4 and TRBJ2-1; D may be TRBD2 (6 bases). The CDR3 covers 17 residues. Germline CDR1 SGHNT, CDR2 YYREEE (reference sequence). The V and J ends lost 3 bases and 0 bases respectively, with 16 bases between them. The CDR3 DNA reads TGTGCCAGCAGCTCACCTTATAGCGGCAGCTCCTACAATGAGCAGTTCTTC. Translation: CASSSPYSGSSYNEQFF.

This chain connects TRBV7-8 to TRBJ2-4; TRBD2 matches 16 bases. Trimming took 2 bases from V and 6 from J; bases not matched to a gene: 10. This CDR3 spans 19 amino acids. Looked up from germline, CDR1 is SGHVS and CDR2 is FQNEAQ. DNA for the CDR3: TGTGCCAGCAGCTTAAATCTGGGACTAGCGGGGGGGCCTCCAAACATTCAGTACTTC. This translates into CASSLNLGLAGGPPNIQYF. Full variable domain (missing parts from reference TRBV7-8 and TRBJ2-4): GAGVSQSPRYKVAKRGQDVALRCDPISGHVSLFWYQQALGQGPEFLTYFQNEAQLDKSGLPSDRFFAERPEGSVSTLKIQRTQQEDSAVYLCASSLNLGLAGGPPNIQYFGAGTRLSVL.

The chain recombines TRBV5-1 with TRBJ2-1; TRBD2 agrees at 12 bases. V gave up 4 bases and J gave up 7 bases; unmatched junction bases: 3. The CDR3 consists of 14 residues. The germline CDR1 and CDR2 sequences are SGHRS and YFSETQ. CDR3 DNA: TGCGCCAGCAGCCCTAGCGGGGGGGCAAATGAGCAGTTCTTC. It yields the protein CASSPSGGANEQFF. The full variable domain, completed using reference TRBV5-1 and TRBJ2-1, is KAGVTQTPRYLIKTRGQQVTLSCSPISGHRSVSWYQQTPGQGLQFLFEYFSETQRNKGNFPGRFSGRQFSNSRSEMNVSTLELGDSALYLCASSPSGGANEQFFGPGTRLTVL.

The V and J genes are TRBV5-1 and TRBJ1-1, with TRBD1 matching 7 bases. Germline V gene data show CDR1 as SGHRS and CDR2 as YFSETQ. V was clipped by 4 bases and J by 5 bases; unmatched bases: 8. The CDR3 runs 14 residues. Here the CDR3 DNA reads TGCGCCAGCAGCCCTTCAGGGGGGCGAACTGAAGCTTTCTTT. This encodes CASSPSGGRTEAFF.

The chain is built from TRBV7-8 and TRBJ2-5, with D maybe TRBD2 (6 bases). Trimming pared 5 bases from V and 4 bases from J, leaving 8 bases between. CDR3 size: 12 residues. Germline loops: CDR1 SGHVS, CDR2 FQNEAQ. The CDR3, as DNA: TGTGCCAGCAGCATTAGCGGAGAGACCCAGTACTTC. It specifies CASSISGETQYF.